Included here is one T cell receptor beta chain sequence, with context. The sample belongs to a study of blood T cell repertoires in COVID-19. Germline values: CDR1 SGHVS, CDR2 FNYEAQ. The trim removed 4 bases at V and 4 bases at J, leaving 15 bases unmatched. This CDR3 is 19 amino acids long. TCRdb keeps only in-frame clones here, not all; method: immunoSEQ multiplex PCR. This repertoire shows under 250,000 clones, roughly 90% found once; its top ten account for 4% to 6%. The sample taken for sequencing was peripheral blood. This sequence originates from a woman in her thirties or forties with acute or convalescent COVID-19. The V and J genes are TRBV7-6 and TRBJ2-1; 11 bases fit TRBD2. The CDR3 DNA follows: TGTGCCAGCAGCTCCGCGGGTTCGACTAGCGGGGCACTTTACAATGAGCAGTTCTTC. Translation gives CASSSAGSTSGALYNEQFF.